This T cell receptor (beta chain) was captured in a study of T cell responses to AZD1222 COVID-19 vaccine. As concerns this clone: Antigen unknown.

General observations from the study: Most donors were white British and more were female, and clonal diversity was possibly underestimated.

Using immunoSEQ multiplex PCR, the repertoire was profiled, and TCRdb retains in-frame clones only, with some absent. The data contain 75,000 to 90,000 clones, around 86% of them singletons. This receptor was taken from an adult in good health. This sample comprised peripheral blood, obtained on day 0 of AZD1222 vaccination.

CDR3 loop: CASSLGATGKNEKLFF. In nucleotides, the CDR3 is TGTGCCAGCAGCCTGGGGGCGACAGGCAAAAATGAAAAACTGTTTTTT. The chain links TRBV3-1 (or the pseudogene TRBV3-2) to TRBJ1-4, with D possibly TRBD1 on 6 matching bases. Per the germline V gene, CDR1 is LGHDT and CDR2 is YNNKEL (reference sequence). This CDR3 region has 16 residues. Trimming stripped 4 bases from V and 5 bases from J, with 17 bases between.